The sample holds one count of the clone carrying this T cell receptor (beta chain). Germline V lookup: CDR1 MGHDK, CDR2 SYGVNS. The CDR3 totals 10 residues. V dropped 8 bases and J dropped 8 bases, with 7 bases sitting between them. This sample is part of a study of cytomegalovirus exposure and HLA in healthy donors. PCR primers comprised 60 Vbeta and 13 Jbeta primers. The method was immunoSEQ multiplex PCR; TCRdb's version includes in-frame clones alone and lacks a portion of them. Of about 130,000 clones listed, over 65% are singletons. The sequenced sample was PBMCs. This TCR came from a man between 18 and 35 years old in good health and CMV-seropositive. The V and J genes are TRBV25-1 and TRBJ1-3, with D perhaps matching TRBD1 (5 bases). This chain's CDR3 is CASGGDTIYF. The CDR3 DNA follows: TGTGCCAGCGGGGGGGACACCATATATTTT.